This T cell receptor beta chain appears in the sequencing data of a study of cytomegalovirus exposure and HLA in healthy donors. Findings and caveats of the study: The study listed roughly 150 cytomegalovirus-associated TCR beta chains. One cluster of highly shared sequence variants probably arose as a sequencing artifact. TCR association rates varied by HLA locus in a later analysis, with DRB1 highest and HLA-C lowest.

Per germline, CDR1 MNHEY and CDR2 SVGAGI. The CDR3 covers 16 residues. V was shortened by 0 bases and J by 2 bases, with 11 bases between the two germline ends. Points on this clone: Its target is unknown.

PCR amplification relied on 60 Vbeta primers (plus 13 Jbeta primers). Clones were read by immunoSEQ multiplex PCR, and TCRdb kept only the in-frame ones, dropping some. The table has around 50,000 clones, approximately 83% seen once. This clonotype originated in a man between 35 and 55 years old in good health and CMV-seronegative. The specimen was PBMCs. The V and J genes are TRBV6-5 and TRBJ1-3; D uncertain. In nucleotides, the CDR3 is TGTGCCAGCAGTTACTCGCCCCCCGGGGCTGGAAACACCATATATTTT. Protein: CASSYSPPGAGNTIYF.